This TCR beta chain originates from a study of blood T cell repertoires in COVID-19. Study summary: Donors in the United States, Italy and Spain gave samples during acute or convalescent COVID-19.

TCRdb's copy holds only in-frame clones and misses some; the assay was immunoSEQ multiplex PCR. The sample yields some 200,000 clones, around nine tenths seen once. The CDR3 is 13 amino acids. The V gene lost 0 bases and the J gene lost 5 bases, with 8 bases spanning the gap. Germline V gene sequence: CDR1 SGDLS, CDR2 YYNGEE. The TCR originated in a woman aged 18 to 35 who had recovered from COVID-19. The gene calls are TRBV9 and TRBJ2-5; unclear D gene. The specimen sequenced was peripheral blood. DNA for the CDR3: TGTGCCAGCAGCGTAGGAGGCTACGAGACCCAGTACTTC. Its translation is CASSVGGYETQYF.